This T cell receptor (beta chain) was identified in a study of cytomegalovirus exposure and HLA in healthy donors. Study results and caveats: An observed cluster of highly shared sequence variants was recorded as a likely sequencing artifact. The only immune exposure information that was available was CMV serostatus. Several V segments, TRBV6-2 and TRBV6-3 among them, could not be told apart and were dropped.

The CDR3 runs to 13 residues. Trimming shortened V by 1 base and J by 9 bases, and 11 bases separated the two germline ends. The germline CDR1 and CDR2 sequences are SGHDT and YYEEEE. This PCR relied on a set of 60 Vbeta primers and 13 Jbeta primers. In the authors' workflow: In a later analysis, of tens of millions of unique beta chains, about 10 million appeared in at least two donors. TCRdb's copy holds only in-frame clones and misses some; the assay was immunoSEQ multiplex PCR. The V and J calls and clone size were taken over from that table, and D and trimming were inferred from the DNA. The table includes 200,000 or so clones, approximately 78% detected once. This clone was observed at least ten times. Its antigen is not known.

This sequence originates from a male donor in good health and CMV-seronegative. Sequences were obtained from PBMCs. The rearrangement links TRBV5-6 to TRBJ2-1; D perhaps matches TRBD1 (5 bases). The CDR3 loop reads CASSLKMTVEQFF. CDR3 coding DNA: TGTGCCAGCAGCTTGAAAATGACAGTTGAGCAGTTCTTC.